This T cell receptor (beta chain) stems from a study of blood T cell repertoires in COVID-19. Repertoires were generated with immunoSEQ multiplex PCR, while TCRdb's copy carries only in-frame clones and drops some. The table includes 250,000 to 300,000 clones, more than 85% detected once. This sequence originates from a woman between 25 and 40 years old with COVID-19, enrolled during active disease. Sequences were obtained from peripheral blood.

The CDR3 protein is CASSLGGFGEKLFF. The CDR3, as DNA: TGCGCCAGCAGCTTGGGCGGGTTTGGAGAAAAACTGTTTTTT. The chain has TRBV5-1 and TRBJ1-4; D is undetermined. Germline V gives CDR1 SGHRS, CDR2 YFSETQ. The CDR3 totals 14 residues. Between the trimmed V and J ends, which lost 0 bases and 8 bases, there was a span of 11 bases.